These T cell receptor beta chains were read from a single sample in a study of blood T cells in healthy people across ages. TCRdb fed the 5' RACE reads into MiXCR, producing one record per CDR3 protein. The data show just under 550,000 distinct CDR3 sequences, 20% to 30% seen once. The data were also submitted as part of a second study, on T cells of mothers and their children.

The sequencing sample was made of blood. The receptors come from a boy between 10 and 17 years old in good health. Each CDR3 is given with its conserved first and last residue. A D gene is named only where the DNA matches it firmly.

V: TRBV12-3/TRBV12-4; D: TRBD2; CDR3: CASSLTSGSGTQYF
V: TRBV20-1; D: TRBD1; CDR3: CSASEGQGKPYEQYF
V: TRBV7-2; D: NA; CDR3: CASSLAGPHNEQFF
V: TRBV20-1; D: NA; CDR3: CSAFEKNTEAFF
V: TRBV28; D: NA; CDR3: CASRDREKPTYNEQFF
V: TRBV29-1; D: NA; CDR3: CSVEKSSNEKLFF
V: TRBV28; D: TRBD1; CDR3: CASSPNGQGRKTQYF
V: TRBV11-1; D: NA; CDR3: CASSSGTAPFTDTQYF
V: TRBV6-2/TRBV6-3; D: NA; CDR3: CASSLLAEAFF
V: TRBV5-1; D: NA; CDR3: CASSPEAGEAFF
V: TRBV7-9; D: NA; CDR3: CASSLFGSEKLFF
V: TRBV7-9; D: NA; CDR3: CASETGPEAFF
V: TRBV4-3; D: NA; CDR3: CASSHDAISSYNEQFF
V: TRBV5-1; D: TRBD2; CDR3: CASSSGTSGRTTDTQYF
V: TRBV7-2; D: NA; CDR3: CASSGGGSSGNTIYF
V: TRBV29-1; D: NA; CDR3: CSVEGRSTDTQYF
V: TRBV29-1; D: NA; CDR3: CSVATGNTEAFF
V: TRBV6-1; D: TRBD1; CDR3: CASSEIRSAGGNNYGYTF
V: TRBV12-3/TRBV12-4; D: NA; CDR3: CASSSNQGVETQYF
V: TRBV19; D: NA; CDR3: CASTFDRKYGYTF
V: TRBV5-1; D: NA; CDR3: CASSEALSMNTEAFF
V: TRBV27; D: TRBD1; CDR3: CASRGDRGLYEQYF
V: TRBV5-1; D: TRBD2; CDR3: CASLRTSGGQETQYF
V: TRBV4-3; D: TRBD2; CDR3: CASSQDSLLAGEEQYF